The next 16 T cell receptor beta chains were all read from a single sample in a study of cytomegalovirus exposure and HLA in healthy donors. Method: immunoSEQ multiplex PCR; TCRdb's copy keeps in-frame clones and lacks some. The table shows about 130,000 clones, with around four fifths occurring only once. The sequencing input was PBMCs. All receptors come from a man aged 25 to 45 in good health and CMV-seropositive.

This clone showed up just once. The chain carries TRBV30 and TRBJ2-6, with D hard to call. V shed 6 bases and J shed 1 base, with 4 bases lying between them. The germline V gene encodes CDR1 GTSNPN and CDR2 SVGIG (reference sequence). The CDR3 loop spans 12 amino acids. The CDR3 here is CACESGANVLTF. The DNA for the CDR3 is TGTGCCTGTGAGTCTGGGGCCAACGTCCTGACTTTC.

The V call is TRBV4-1, the J call TRBJ1-2; TRBD1 agrees at 7 bases. This CDR3 region has 15 residues. The germline gives CDR1 MGHRA, CDR2 YSYEKL. V lost 4 bases to trimming and J lost 8 bases; unmatched junction nucleotides: 13. The CDR3 nucleotides read TGCGCCAGCAGCCCTTTTTCTGGACAGGTATGGGGCTACACCTTC. Translated: CASSPFSGQVWGYTF.

The chain is built from TRBV13 and TRBJ1-2; D possibly corresponds to TRBD1 (6 bases). Trimming removed 6 bases at V and 6 bases at J, with 17 bases between. The germline gives CDR1 PRHDT, CDR2 FYEKMQ (reference sequence). This CDR3 has 14 amino acids. The CDR3 loop reads CASRPKGGADGYTF. CDR3 nucleotides: TGTGCCAGCAGGCCGAAGGGGGGGGCGGATGGCTACACCTTC.

This chain connects TRBV6-4 to TRBJ1-2; a weak D match, TRBD1 (6 bases). V dropped 8 bases and J dropped 2 bases, with 21 bases sitting between them. This CDR3 is built from 16 residues. Germline V gene data show CDR1 as MRHNA and CDR2 as SNTAGT. The CDR3 loop is CASGRTVYHLNYGYTF. The CDR3 nucleotides are TGTGCCAGCGGTAGGACAGTGTACCACCTCAACTATGGCTACACCTTC.

The rearrangement links TRBV27 to TRBJ1-1; a weak D match, TRBD1 (5 bases). Deletions cut 1 base from V and 3 bases from J, with 9 bases between. Looked up from germline, CDR1 is MNHEY and CDR2 is SMNVEV (reference sequence). The CDR3 runs 14 residues. DNA of the CDR3: TGTGCCAGCAGTTTATACGCGGGGGACACTGAAGCTTTCTTT. It yields the protein CASSLYAGDTEAFF.

The CDR3 sequence is CASIGGTNTEAFF. CDR3 sequence (DNA): TGTGCCAGCATTGGCGGTACGAACACTGAAGCTTTCTTT. The chain uses TRBV9 and TRBJ1-1; no reliable D call. Trimming removed 6 bases from V and 1 base from J, with 10 bases in between. Germline CDR1 is SGDLS and CDR2 is YYNGEE. The CDR3 has 13 amino acids.

V is TRBV29-1 and J is TRBJ2-1; 8 bases fit TRBD1. Per the germline V gene, CDR1 is SQVTM and CDR2 is ANQGSEA. The CDR3 loop spans 10 amino acids. Unmatched junction bases numbered 3, after V lost 7 bases and J lost 10 bases. CDR3 nucleotides: TGCAGCGCGGGACAGGCAGAGCAGTTCTTC. Its translation is CSAGQAEQFF.

This clone was seen a single time. J is TRBJ2-3 and V is TRBV27; tentative D call: TRBD2 (6 bases). The length of the CDR3 is 16 residues. Per the germline V gene, CDR1 is MNHEY and CDR2 is SMNVEV (reference sequence). Trimming removed 5 bases at V and 1 base at J, with 16 bases between. Written as DNA, the CDR3 is TGTGCCAGCAGTCCTAGCGTAGCATGGGGCACAGATACGCAGTATTTT. Its translation is CASSPSVAWGTDTQYF.

The J gene is TRBJ1-3, the V gene TRBV5-4; 10 bases fit TRBD1. With 4 bases clipped from V and 1 base from J, the junction kept 5 bases outside the gene matches. The CDR3 contains 16 residues. Per germline, CDR1 SGHNT and CDR2 YYREEE (reference sequence). DNA for the CDR3: TGTGCCAGCAGCCCGACAGGGGGCACGTCTGGAAACACCATATATTTT. As protein: CASSPTGGTSGNTIYF. Based on the CDR3 plus reference TRBV5-4 and TRBJ1-3, the full variable domain is ETGVTQSPTHLIKTRGQQVTLRCSSQSGHNTVSWYQQALGQGPQFIFQYYREEENGRGNFPPRFSGLQFPNYSSELNVNALELDDSALYLCASSPTGGTSGNTIYFGEGSWLTVV.

The chain carries TRBV7-3 and TRBJ2-3; D is undetermined. The germline V and J ends were trimmed by 3 bases and 1 base, with 8 bases remaining between them. The CDR3 extends over 14 amino acids. Germline CDR1 SGHTA, CDR2 FQGTGA. CDR3 bases: TGTGCCAGCAGCTTTAGCTATGGCACAGATACGCAGTATTTT. Protein product: CASSFSYGTDTQYF.

The chain joins TRBV29-1 to TRBJ1-1, with 7 bases identical to TRBD1. The junction had 9 bases not matched to a gene; V was cut back by 5 bases and J by 3 bases. CDR3 length: 14 amino acids. The germline V gene has CDR1 SQVTM and CDR2 ANQGSEA. Written as DNA, the CDR3 is TGCAGCGTTAGTGGGACAGAAATTTACACTGAAGCTTTCTTT. Its translation is CSVSGTEIYTEAFF.

This clone was seen a handful of times. The chain recombines TRBV5-6 with TRBJ1-6; D call uncertain. The CDR3 consists of 16 residues. Germline CDR1 SGHDT, CDR2 YYEEEE. V was cut by 4 bases and J by 9 bases, with 20 bases left in between. CDR3 bases: TGTGCCAGCAGCGGTGGGCGGGATCCTCAAGGTTCACCCCTCCACTTT. Its protein is CASSGGRDPQGSPLHF.

The count of this clone is one. The sample holds other DNA sequences that translate to the same CDR3. The V call is TRBV15, the J call TRBJ2-7, with D unclear. Per the germline V gene, CDR1 is LNHNV and CDR2 is YYDKDF (reference sequence). CDR3 length equals 14 residues. The V and J ends lost 5 bases and 0 bases respectively, with 11 bases between them. CDR3 nucleotide sequence: TGTGCCACCAGCCGAGGCGGAAGCTCCTACGAGCAGTACTTC. The encoded protein is CATSRGGSSYEQYF.

The chain combines TRBV6-5 with TRBJ1-1; 8 bases fit TRBD1. CDR1 and CDR2 from the germline V gene are MNHEY and SVGAGI. CDR3 length: 14 residues. The V and J ends lost 2 bases and 3 bases, in that order; junction bases with no gene match: 2. CDR3 protein: CASSYAGGYTEAFF. The CDR3 DNA reads TGTGCCAGCAGTTACGCAGGGGGCTACACTGAAGCTTTCTTT.

The chain uses TRBV5-4 and TRBJ1-2, with TRBD1 identical over 7 bases. The CDR3 spans 19 residues. V dropped 0 bases and J dropped 0; count of bases not matched to a gene: 14. Per the germline V gene, CDR1 is SGHNT and CDR2 is YYREEE (reference sequence). Written as DNA, the CDR3 is TGTGCCAGCAGCTTGGCGACAGGGTATAATCGGATAGCTAACTATGGCTACACCTTC. This codes for CASSLATGYNRIANYGYTF.

The chain recombines TRBV6-6 with TRBJ1-1; no reliable D call. Trimming took off 7 bases at V and 0 bases at J, with 12 bases between the two ends. The CDR3 consists of 14 residues. From germline, CDR1 is MNHNY and CDR2 SVGAGI (reference sequence). CDR3 nucleotides: TGTGCCAGCAATACCATCCAGATGAACACTGAAGCTTTCTTT. It codes for CASNTIQMNTEAFF.